This TCR beta chain originates from a study of blood T cell repertoires in COVID-19. Assay used: immunoSEQ multiplex PCR; TCRdb lists only in-frame clones, some missing. The sample includes 150,000 or so clones, about 81% of them seen just once. V lost 7 bases to trimming and J lost 3 bases, with 18 bases between them. The CDR3 contains 15 residues. Looked up from germline, CDR1 is SGHRS and CDR2 is YFSETQ. Sample: peripheral blood. This receptor was identified in a human donor in a cohort sampled during active COVID-19. The chain has TRBV5-1 and TRBJ2-3; D may be TRBD2 (5 bases). DNA of the CDR3: TGCGCCAGCCGCATATGGACTGAGGGAACAGATACGCAGTATTTT. It specifies CASRIWTEGTDTQYF.